These 32 T cell receptor beta chains originate from one sample sequenced in a study of blood T cell repertoires in COVID-19 (dated by TCRdb to the early 2020s). The library was generated by the immunoSEQ multiplex PCR assay. What TCRdb holds here is the immuneACCESS table cut down to in-frame rearrangements. Part of the clones is not present; checked against another copy, under half of the missing clones reflect an unresolved V gene, and the others are unexplained. In all, the sample holds 200,000 or so clones, and approximately 84% of those were seen once. The ten largest clonotypes hold about 2% of the sample. Sequenced material: peripheral blood. The receptors originated from a man aged 40-55 years with active or convalescent COVID-19.

The chain uses TRBV9 and TRBJ1-2; possibly TRBD1 for D (6 bases). CDR1 SGDLS and CDR2 YYNGEE come from the germline V gene. V was clipped by 3 bases and J by 4 bases, with 10 bases between them. This CDR3 spans 13 amino acids. For the CDR3, the DNA is TGTGCCAGCAGCGCCCAGGGGAGCTATGGCTACACCTTC. It codes for CASSAQGSYGYTF. Full variable domain (outside the CDR3, taken from reference TRBV9 and TRBJ1-2): DSGVTQTPKHLITATGQRVTLRCSPRSGDLSVYWYQQSLDQGLQFLIQYYNGEERAKGNILERFSAQQFPDLHSELNLSSLELGDSALYFCASSAQGSYGYTFGSGTRLTVV.

This sequence joins TRBV5-1 and TRBJ2-7; TRBD1 aligns across 8 bases. This CDR3 comprises 15 residues. The germline V gene encodes CDR1 SGHRS and CDR2 YFSETQ. V dropped 4 bases and J dropped 4; count of bases not matched to a gene: 10. The CDR3 sequence: CASSRGTGNFYEQYF. The DNA for the CDR3 is TGCGCCAGCAGCCGGGGGACAGGAAATTTTTACGAGCAGTACTTC.

V and J are TRBV11-2 and TRBJ2-5; 8 bases align to TRBD2. The length of the CDR3 is 15 residues. The V and J ends lost 2 bases and 2 bases, in that order; junction bases with no gene match: 4. Germline V CDR1 and CDR2: SGHAT, FQNNGV. The CDR3 spells CASSLLASGQETQYF. The CDR3 coding sequence is TGTGCCAGCAGCTTATTGGCTAGCGGGCAAGAGACCCAGTACTTC. Looking up the rest from reference TRBV11-2 and TRBJ2-5 gives the full variable domain: EAGVAQSPRYKIIEKRQSVAFWCNPISGHATLYWYQQILGQGPKLLIQFQNNGVVDDSQLPKDRFSAERLKGVDSTLKIQPAKLEDSAVYLCASSLLASGQETQYFGPGTRLLVL.

This rearrangement joins TRBV14 to TRBJ1-4, with a possible D match to TRBD1 (5 bases). The V and J ends lost 0 bases and 8 bases respectively, with 16 bases between them. Germline loops: CDR1 SGHDN, CDR2 FVKESK. The CDR3 loop spans 16 amino acids. CDR3 loop: CASSQDSFREHEKLFF. The CDR3 DNA reads as TGTGCCAGCAGCCAAGATTCATTCAGGGAACACGAAAAACTGTTTTTT. Based on the CDR3 plus reference TRBV14 and TRBJ1-4, the full variable domain is EAGVTQFPSHSVIEKGQTVTLRCDPISGHDNLYWYRRVMGKEIKFLLHFVKESKQDESGMPNNRFLAERTGGTYSTLKVQPAELEDSGVYFCASSQDSFREHEKLFFGSGTQLSVL.

Concerning this clone itself: Within the sample, other DNA sequences also encode this same CDR3. The chain recombines TRBV12-3 or TRBV12-4 with TRBJ2-2; no reliable D call. The CDR3 spans 12 residues. Trimming shortened V by 3 bases and J by 8 bases, and 7 bases separated the two germline ends. The CDR3 nucleotides are TGTGCCAGCAGTTTTTTCCCAGGGGAGCTGTTTTTT. Translation: CASSFFPGELFF.

The V and J genes are TRBV19 and TRBJ2-1; 7 bases line up with TRBD1. V was clipped by 10 bases and J by 4 bases; unmatched bases: 7. CDR1 is LNHDA, CDR2 SQIVND, per germline (reference sequence). This CDR3 contains 13 residues. The CDR3 region has the DNA TGTGCCACCTTGGACAGGCCTTACAATGAGCAGTTCTTC. It is translated as CATLDRPYNEQFF.

The chain joins TRBV12-5 to TRBJ1-2; no definite D call. Germline CDR1 and CDR2: LGHNT and FRNRAP. This CDR3 comprises 14 residues. The ends were cut back, 1 base at V and 5 bases at J, with 11 bases in the middle. The CDR3 DNA follows: TGTGCTAGTGGTTTGGGCATACCGGGGTATGGCTACACCTTC. Its protein is CASGLGIPGYGYTF.

The chain uses TRBV7-8 and TRBJ2-5; 7 bases fit TRBD1. This CDR3 comprises 15 residues. V was pared by 1 base and J by 2 bases, with 4 bases of the junction left unmatched. Per germline, CDR1 SGHVS and CDR2 FQNEAQ. The CDR3 region is CASSLGPRGQETQYF. The CDR3 DNA reads TGTGCCAGCAGCTTAGGCCCCAGGGGGCAAGAGACCCAGTACTTC. The entire variable domain, with the rest obtained from reference TRBV7-8 and TRBJ2-5, is as follows: GAGVSQSPRYKVAKRGQDVALRCDPISGHVSLFWYQQALGQGPEFLTYFQNEAQLDKSGLPSDRFFAERPEGSVSTLKIQRTQQEDSAVYLCASSLGPRGQETQYFGPGTRLLVL.

This clone was observed once. V usage is TRBV5-1 and J usage is TRBJ2-3, with D unclear. The germline CDR1 and CDR2 sequences are SGHRS and YFSETQ. This CDR3 is built from 14 residues. V was cut by 1 base and J by 2 bases, with 8 bases left in between. For the CDR3, the DNA is TGCGCCAGCAGCTTGAACTTAGACACAGATACGCAGTATTTT. Translation: CASSLNLDTDTQYF.

The chain is built from TRBV7-2 and TRBJ1-1; D gene unclear. The CDR3 covers 17 residues. Germline V lookup: CDR1 SGHTA, CDR2 FQGNSA. Trimming removed 3 bases at V and 0 bases at J, with 17 bases between. This chain's CDR3 is CASSFRVSKAVNTEAFF. The CDR3 coding sequence is TGTGCCAGCAGCTTTCGGGTATCCAAAGCCGTGAACACTGAAGCTTTCTTT.

In this sample, this clone turned up a few times. V and J are TRBV7-2 and TRBJ1-5; D might be TRBD1 (6 bases). Germline-derived CDR1 and CDR2 are SGHTA and FQGNSA. The CDR3 length is 13 residues. V shed 5 bases and J shed 4 bases, with 9 bases lying between them. The CDR3 region is CASSLRGNQPQHF. CDR3 coding DNA: TGTGCCAGCAGCCTTAGGGGGAATCAGCCCCAGCATTTT.

The chain joins TRBV6-1 to TRBJ2-2; D is unresolved. Germline-derived CDR1 and CDR2 are MNHNS and SASEGT. The CDR3 has 15 residues. V gave up 0 bases and J gave up 1 base, with 6 bases separating them. CDR3 protein: CASSEAPRNTGELFF. CDR3 DNA: TGTGCCAGCAGTGAAGCCCCGAGGAACACCGGGGAGCTGTTTTTT.

V and J are TRBV28 and TRBJ2-1, with 9 bases fitting TRBD2. J lost 2 bases, V lost 5 bases, and 7 bases had no gene match. The CDR3 has 16 amino acids. Per the germline V gene, CDR1 is MDHEN and CDR2 is SYDVKM. CDR3 sequence reads: CASSPVSGSAYNEQFF. CDR3 nucleotide sequence: TGTGCCAGCAGTCCGGTTAGCGGGAGTGCCTACAATGAGCAGTTCTTC.

The rearrangement joins TRBV28 to TRBJ2-3, with 10 bases matching TRBD2. V was pared by 3 bases and J by 3 bases, with 3 bases of the junction left unmatched. Germline loops: CDR1 MDHEN, CDR2 SYDVKM. This CDR3 has 15 amino acids. The CDR3, as DNA: TGTGCCAGCAGTTTGCCACTAGCGGGGACAGATACGCAGTATTTT. Amino acid sequence: CASSLPLAGTDTQYF.

The chain employs TRBV13 and TRBJ1-6; TRBD1 agrees at 9 bases. The CDR3 is 15 residues long. Trimming at V came to 7 bases and at J to 7 bases, leaving 8 bases not matched to a gene. The V gene's germline CDR1 is PRHDT and CDR2 FYEKMQ (reference sequence). The CDR3 sequence is CASTEQGALNSPLHF. CDR3 bases: TGTGCCAGCACCGAACAGGGGGCTCTGAATTCACCCCTCCACTTT.

This clone was counted once. The chain uses TRBV27 and TRBJ2-7; D not certain. This CDR3 comprises 14 residues. In germline, CDR1 is MNHEY, CDR2 SMNVEV (reference sequence). V shed 6 bases and J shed 3 bases, with 15 bases lying between them. CDR3 nucleotide sequence: TGTGCCAGCAGCCCCTCCCCTCTACTCTACGAGCAGTACTTC. It specifies CASSPSPLLYEQYF.

The genes are TRBV28 and TRBJ2-1; 8 bases match TRBD1. This CDR3 spans 14 amino acids. The germline CDR1 and CDR2 sequences are MDHEN and SYDVKM. The junction had 9 bases not matched to a gene; V was cut back by 6 bases and J by 8 bases. CDR3 nucleotides: TGTGCCAGCAGACCACTGGACAGGGAAGATGAGCAGTTCTTC. Encoded protein: CASRPLDREDEQFF.

The CDR3 sequence is CASSDWARANTGELFF. In DNA, the CDR3 is TGTGCCAGCAGTGATTGGGCCCGAGCGAACACCGGGGAGCTGTTTTTT. V and J are TRBV2 and TRBJ2-2; D is ambiguous. Germline CDR1 reads SNHLY; CDR2 reads FYNNEI. The V end lost 3 bases, the J end lost 0 bases, and 11 bases lay between the germline ends. The CDR3 contains 16 residues.

This clone occurred a few times. This chain uses TRBV5-5 with TRBJ2-7, with 7 bases identical to TRBD1. Unmatched junction bases numbered 19, after V lost 2 bases and J lost 2 bases. In germline, CDR1 is SGHKS, CDR2 YYEKEE (reference sequence). The CDR3 is 19 amino acids. CDR3 sequence (DNA): TGTGCCAGCAGCTTAGCGGCCCCCCGTGACAGGGCTTTGGCCTACGAGCAGTACTTC. It yields the protein CASSLAAPRDRALAYEQYF.

Comments on this clone: Germline is not matched at one junction end, which may reflect a read error. The V gene is TRBV2, the J gene TRBJ1-6, with D tentatively TRBD1 (6 bases). Germline CDR1 reads SNHLY; CDR2 reads FYNNEI. The CDR3 runs to 13 residues. DNA for the CDR3: TGTGCCAGCAGTGGGCTTAGGACAGAATCCCCTCCTTTT. Amino acids: CASSGLRTESPPF.

The CDR3 loop reads CAISGQGAGQPQHF. In DNA form, the CDR3 reads TGTGCCATCAGTGGGCAGGGGGCGGGTCAGCCCCAGCATTTT. The chain joins TRBV10-3 to TRBJ1-5, with 8 nucleotides matching TRBD1. Germline V gene sequence: CDR1 ENHRY, CDR2 SYGVKD. The CDR3 extends over 14 amino acids. V lost 4 bases, J lost 6 bases, and 5 bases stayed unmatched.

The genes are TRBV6-1 and TRBJ2-2, with TRBD2 matching 7 bases. This CDR3 comprises 15 residues. The J segment lost 6 bases and the V segment lost 3 bases, leaving 7 bases of the junction unmatched. From germline, CDR1 is MNHNS and CDR2 SASEGT. The CDR3 region has the DNA TGTGCCAGCAGTGAGGCAGGGAGGGTAGCCGGGGAGCTGTTTTTT. It yields the protein CASSEAGRVAGELFF.

This clone showed up many times. The rearrangement joins TRBV4-2 to TRBJ1-1, with D perhaps matching TRBD1 (5 bases). Germline CDR1 and CDR2: LGHNA and YNFKEQ. This CDR3 spans 15 amino acids. Trimming took off 1 base at V and 11 bases at J, with 20 bases between the two ends. The CDR3 bases are TGTGCCAGCAGCCAAGCCCCGGCGGGGACGGAGCTGGCTTTCTTT. Translating it yields CASSQAPAGTELAFF.

This chain uses TRBV27 with TRBJ1-1; TRBD1 agrees at 7 bases. CDR1 MNHEY and CDR2 SMNVEV come from the germline V gene (reference sequence). V gave up 0 bases and J gave up 5 bases; unmatched junction bases: 6. This CDR3 has 15 residues. CDR3 loop: CASSLSGGELTEAFF. The DNA for the CDR3 is TGTGCCAGCAGTTTATCAGGGGGCGAGCTTACTGAAGCTTTCTTT.

The V call is TRBV25-1, the J call TRBJ2-1; 7 bases match TRBD2. This CDR3 is built from 17 residues. The junction had 7 bases not matched to a gene; V was cut back by 1 base and J by 1 base. The germline V gene has CDR1 MGHDK and CDR2 SYGVNS. DNA of the CDR3: TGTGCCAGCAGTGAATTCGGCCCGGGAGGATCCTACAATGAGCAGTTCTTC. This translates into CASSEFGPGGSYNEQFF.

V is TRBV30 and J is TRBJ1-2, with D unclear. Trimming cost V 1 base and J 4 bases, with 10 bases left between them. Germline V CDR1 and CDR2: GTSNPN, SVGIG (reference sequence). CDR3 length equals 13 residues. DNA of the CDR3: TGTGCCTGGAGTGGAGGTCAGATCTATGGCTACACCTTC. Protein sequence: CAWSGGQIYGYTF.

V and J are TRBV2 and TRBJ2-7; TRBD2 agrees at 8 bases. Germline trimming cut 5 bases from V and 4 bases from J; bases unmatched to any gene: 4. CDR1 and CDR2 from the germline V gene are SNHLY and FYNNEI. The CDR3 has 13 amino acids. The CDR3: CASSSGSEYEQYF. DNA for the CDR3: TGTGCCAGCAGTAGCGGGAGTGAATACGAGCAGTACTTC.

This clone was observed a single time. This chain uses TRBV6-1 with TRBJ1-4; D not certain. Germline values: CDR1 MNHNS, CDR2 SASEGT. The CDR3 covers 15 residues. Deletions cut 3 bases from V and 4 bases from J, with 12 bases between. CDR3 residues: CASSDLTQSNEKLFF. CDR3 sequence (DNA): TGTGCCAGCAGTGACCTGACTCAGAGTAATGAAAAACTGTTTTTT.

This clone was seen a single time. The chain has TRBV2 and TRBJ2-2; tentatively, D is TRBD2 (6 bases). CDR1 is SNHLY, CDR2 FYNNEI, per germline. The CDR3 sequence is 14 residues long. The V and J ends lost 7 bases and 1 base respectively, with 10 bases between them. The CDR3 protein is CASMDGGNTGELFF. In nucleotides, the CDR3 is TGTGCCAGCATGGACGGGGGGAACACCGGGGAGCTGTTTTTT.

V and J are TRBV5-1 and TRBJ2-5, with TRBD2 matching over 8 bases. Unmatched junction bases numbered 10, after V lost 4 bases and J lost 5 bases. Germline-derived CDR1 and CDR2 are SGHRS and YFSETQ. This CDR3 has 15 residues. The CDR3 DNA is TGCGCCAGCAGCCTTAGCGGGGAAGGGGACGAGACCCAGTACTTC. Its translation is CASSLSGEGDETQYF.

This clone was recorded only once. The CDR3 sequence: CASSPGQSLDYTF. The CDR3 bases are TGTGCCAGCTCACCGGGACAGTCGCTAGACTACACCTTC. The chain carries TRBV18 and TRBJ1-2; 7 bases map to TRBD1. The V segment lost 3 bases and the J segment 10 bases; nucleotides outside the gene matches: 8. The CDR3 is made up of 13 amino acids. Germline V CDR1 and CDR2: KGHSH, LQKENI.

The chain has TRBV27 and TRBJ2-3; 7 bases fit TRBD2. There are 16 residues in the CDR3. Germline V gives CDR1 MNHEY, CDR2 SMNVEV (reference sequence). V shed 1 base, J shed 2 bases, and the junction held 6 bases outside the gene matches. As DNA, the CDR3 is TGTGCCAGCAGTTTATTTCCGGGGGGACCCACAGATACGCAGTATTTT. Translating it yields CASSLFPGGPTDTQYF.